The source of this T cell receptor (beta chain) is a study of shared clonotypes between healthy human individuals. Study findings and constraints: Estimated richness values were generally larger in naive subsets than in memory subsets. Sorted-subset sequencing was shown by rarefaction to be incomplete despite large depth. All-four-donor shared clonotypes had higher generation probabilities than non-shared clonotypes did. Represented diversity (both genetic and exposure-history) was limited by the small number of donors.

CD45RO-negative cells were positively selected for CCR7, leaving out terminally differentiated effector memory CD45RA+ cells. Germline values: CDR1 SGHVS, CDR2 FNYEAQ. The CDR3 extends over 14 amino acids. V lost 1 base and J 1 base, leaving 8 bases between the germline ends. Of note for this clone: Its antigen is unidentified. The sample has other DNA sequences that encode this CDR3 too.

This table comes from immunoSEQ multiplex PCR, and its TCRdb copy is limited to in-frame clones, with some not included. The repertoire holds about 2,100,000 clones, with more than 85% as singletons. The chain carries TRBV7-6 and TRBJ2-7; D is uncertain. The specimen was naive CD8+ T cells from PBMCs. The TCR comes from a man between 18 and 35 years old in good health. Some clones in this sample may be carry-over from other donors' samples. The CDR3 here is CASSLGTASYEQYF. DNA of the CDR3: TGTGCCAGCAGCTTAGGTACAGCTTCCTACGAGCAGTACTTC. The full variable domain, its missing parts supplied by reference TRBV7-6 and TRBJ2-7, is GAGVSQSPRYKVTKRGQDVALRCDPISGHVSLYWYRQALGQGPEFLTYFNYEAQQDKSGLPNDRFSAERPEGSISTLTIQRTEQRDSAMYRCASSLGTASYEQYFGPGTRLTVT.